A selection of T cell receptor beta chains follows, all from one sample in a study of brain T cells in children with intractable seizures. The method was immunoSEQ multiplex PCR; TCRdb's version includes in-frame clones alone and lacks a portion of them. The data show around 41,000 clones, 80% to 95% seen once. This specimen consisted of peripheral blood, obtained at surgery. Receptors were obtained from a girl aged 2 to 10 with tuberous sclerosis and intractable seizures. Each CDR3 is given with its conserved first and last residue.

j_call,cdr3_length,v_call,cdr3_aa
TRBJ1-2,11,TRBV6-5,CATRTGPRYTF
TRBJ1-2,15,TRBV14,CASSQDRAPPYGYTF
TRBJ2-1,18,TRBV7-6,CASSLATSRAYFYNEQFF
TRBJ2-6,21,TRBV3-1/TRBV3-2,CASSQDPGRGQSFSGANVLTF
TRBJ2-3,15,TRBV5-4,CASSSTSGEADTQYF
TRBJ2-1,14,TRBV11-1,CASSSSGGPGEQFF
TRBJ2-5,16,TRBV9,CASSVGIAGSQETQYF
TRBJ1-2,14,TRBV27,CASSRGQKGYGYTF
TRBJ2-3,13,TRBV9,CASGRALTDTQYF
TRBJ2-3,20,TRBV6-1,CASSEIPAHLAGASTDTQYF
TRBJ1-6,15,TRBV27,CASSLDRGRRSPLHF
TRBJ1-1,13,TRBV7-2,CASSSNGGTEAFF
TRBJ1-1,13,TRBV5-5,CASSFRGVSEAFF
TRBJ1-5,13,TRBV2,CASSEGRFQPQHF
TRBJ2-3,19,TRBV6-2/TRBV6-3,CASSSAHVGGTTSTDTQYF
TRBJ2-3,18,TRBV4-1,CASSQGPILAGEGDTQYF
TRBJ1-4,14,TRBV30,CAWSAIGGREKLFF
TRBJ2-3,19,TRBV5-1,CASSSAYLFGETSTDTQYF
TRBJ2-1,14,TRBV29-1,CSVSSGTAFTPRFF
TRBJ2-1,13,TRBV7-9,CASSPPQGDEQFF
TRBJ2-7,12,TRBV10-3,CATTGQEDEQYF
TRBJ2-1,11,TRBV9,CASSYGNEQFF
TRBJ2-7,14,TRBV9,CASSGITGAYEQYF
TRBJ2-3,17,TRBV27,CASSELLAGPFTDTQYF
TRBJ2-2,14,TRBV7-2,CASSEDRNTGELFF
TRBJ2-2,13,TRBV19,CASSTQVAGELFF
TRBJ1-6,13,TRBV15,CATRDTGNSPLHF
TRBJ1-1,11,TRBV12-3/TRBV12-4,CASSRGPEAFF
TRBJ1-6,15,TRBV9,CASSSRDISDSPLHF
TRBJ2-2,16,TRBV15,CATSRDPGQPTGELFF
TRBJ2-5,13,TRBV18,CASGQGIGETQYF
TRBJ1-2,15,TRBV2,CASTGSDRPIYGYTF
TRBJ2-7,13,TRBV3-1/TRBV3-2,CASSQGSEGEQYF
TRBJ1-3,17,TRBV18,CASSKTQGSGPGNTIYF
TRBJ1-5,15,TRBV4-1,CASSQDRERDQPQHF
TRBJ1-6,13,TRBV6-5,CASSYDRNSPLHF
TRBJ2-3,13,TRBV3-1/TRBV3-2,CASSQGAVTAQYF
TRBJ2-3,12,TRBV13,CASSLEADTQYF
TRBJ2-1,16,TRBV5-6,CASSFQRGSSYNEQFF
TRBJ2-1,14,TRBV29-1,CSVQPSGMYNEQFF
TRBJ2-1,16,TRBV7-2,CASSTSRRGGNNEQFF
TRBJ1-4,17,TRBV4-2,CASSQEGQGTINEKLFF
TRBJ1-6,14,TRBV7-9,CASSPDDRVSPLHF
TRBJ1-3,18,TRBV10-3,CAISESYGTGGNGNTIYF
TRBJ1-5,18,TRBV6-1,CASSEVQGGTYSNQPQHF
TRBJ1-2,14,TRBV18,CASSPSGANYGYTF
TRBJ2-1,16,TRBV7-9,CASSLVPSGVHNEQFF
TRBJ1-6,13,TRBV6-5,CASSQVGNSPLHF